This TCR beta chain was documented in a study of T cell responses to AZD1222 COVID-19 vaccine. Study-wide points: Unmutated regions of variants are reportedly targeted by nearly half of spike-specific TCRs. With dominance at 160-218 and 743-854, vaccine-associated CD4 TCRs spanned spike. It was only a handful of AZD1222 recipients who were seropositive at baseline.

Profiled with immunoSEQ multiplex PCR; TCRdb holds only in-frame clones, not every one. The top ten clones hold around 3.6% of a sample with some 200,000 clones, roughly nine tenths of them seen once. V dropped 8 bases and J dropped 0 bases, with 8 bases sitting between them. Looked up from germline, CDR1 is SGHNT and CDR2 is YENEEA. This CDR3 region has 13 residues. The study pooled second doses at about 4 or about 12 weeks. As regards this clone: Its antigen is still unknown.

The origin of this receptor is an adult who received the AZD1222 COVID-19 vaccine. The V gene is TRBV11-3, the J gene TRBJ2-1; D unresolved. The material was peripheral blood, obtained 28 days after the second AZD1222 dose. This chain's CDR3 is CASGGLSYNEQFF. The CDR3 DNA is TGTGCCAGCGGCGGCCTCTCCTACAATGAGCAGTTCTTC.